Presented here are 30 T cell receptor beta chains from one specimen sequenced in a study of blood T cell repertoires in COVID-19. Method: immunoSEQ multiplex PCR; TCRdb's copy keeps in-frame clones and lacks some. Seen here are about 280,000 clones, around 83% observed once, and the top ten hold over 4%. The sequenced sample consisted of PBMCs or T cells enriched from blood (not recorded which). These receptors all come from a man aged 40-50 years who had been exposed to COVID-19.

The CDR3 nucleotides read TGTGCCAGCAGCAGTCAGACAACTAATGAAAAACTGTTTTTT. Its protein is CASSSQTTNEKLFF. This chain links TRBV2 with TRBJ1-4; no clear D gene. V was shortened by 6 bases and J by 0 bases, with 8 bases between the two germline ends. The CDR3 loop spans 14 amino acids. Germline CDR1 SNHLY, CDR2 FYNNEI. Together with reference TRBV2 and TRBJ1-4, the CDR3 gives the full variable domain: EPEVTQTPSHQVTQMGQEVILRCVPISNHLYFYWYRQILGQKVEFLVSFYNNEISEKSEIFDDQFSVERPDGSNFTLKIRSTKLEDSAMYFCASSSQTTNEKLFFGSGTQLSVL.

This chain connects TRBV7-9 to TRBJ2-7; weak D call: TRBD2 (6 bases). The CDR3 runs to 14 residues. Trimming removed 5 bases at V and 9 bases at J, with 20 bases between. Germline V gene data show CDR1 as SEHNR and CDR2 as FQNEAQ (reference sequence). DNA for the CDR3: TGTGCCAGCAGCATCAGTGTCGGAGCGGGCGTGCAGTACTTC. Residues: CASSISVGAGVQYF.

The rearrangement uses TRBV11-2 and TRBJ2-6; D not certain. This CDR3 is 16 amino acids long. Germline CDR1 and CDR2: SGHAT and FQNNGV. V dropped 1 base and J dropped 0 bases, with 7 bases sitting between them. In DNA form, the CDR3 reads TGTGCCAGCAGCTTAGTCCCCAGCTCTGGGGCCAACGTCCTGACTTTC. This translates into CASSLVPSSGANVLTF.

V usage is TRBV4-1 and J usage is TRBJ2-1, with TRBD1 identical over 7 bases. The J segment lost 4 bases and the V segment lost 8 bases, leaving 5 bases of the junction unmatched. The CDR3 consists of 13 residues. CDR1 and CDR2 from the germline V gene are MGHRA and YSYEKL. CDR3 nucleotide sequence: TGCGCCAGCGGGGGACAGTTGTACAATGAGCAGTTCTTC. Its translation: CASGGQLYNEQFF.

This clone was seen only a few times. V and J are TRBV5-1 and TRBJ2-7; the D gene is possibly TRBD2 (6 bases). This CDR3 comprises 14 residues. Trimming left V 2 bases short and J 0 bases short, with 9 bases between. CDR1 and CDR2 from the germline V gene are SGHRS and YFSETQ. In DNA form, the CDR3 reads TGCGCCAGCAGCTTTAGCGGACTCTCCTACGAGCAGTACTTC. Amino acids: CASSFSGLSYEQYF.

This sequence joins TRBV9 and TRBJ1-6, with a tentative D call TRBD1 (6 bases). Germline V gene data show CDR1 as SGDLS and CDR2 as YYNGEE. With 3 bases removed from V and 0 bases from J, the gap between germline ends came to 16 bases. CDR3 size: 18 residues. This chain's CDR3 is CASSAVGAVGSYNSPLHF. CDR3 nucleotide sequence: TGTGCCAGCAGCGCTGTGGGGGCCGTTGGCTCCTATAATTCACCCCTCCACTTT.

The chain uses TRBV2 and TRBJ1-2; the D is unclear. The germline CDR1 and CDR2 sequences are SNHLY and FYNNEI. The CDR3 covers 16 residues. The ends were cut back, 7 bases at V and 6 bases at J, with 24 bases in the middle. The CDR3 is CASKPSPSYRPDGYTF. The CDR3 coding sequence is TGTGCCAGCAAGCCCTCTCCCTCATACCGTCCTGATGGCTACACCTTC.

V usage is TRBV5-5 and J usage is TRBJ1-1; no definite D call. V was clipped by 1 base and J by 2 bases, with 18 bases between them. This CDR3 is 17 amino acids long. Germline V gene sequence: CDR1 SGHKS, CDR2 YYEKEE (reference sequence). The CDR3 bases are TGTGCCAGCAGCTTGTACAGCCCGGAGGGTGTAAACACTGAAGCTTTCTTT. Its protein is CASSLYSPEGVNTEAFF.

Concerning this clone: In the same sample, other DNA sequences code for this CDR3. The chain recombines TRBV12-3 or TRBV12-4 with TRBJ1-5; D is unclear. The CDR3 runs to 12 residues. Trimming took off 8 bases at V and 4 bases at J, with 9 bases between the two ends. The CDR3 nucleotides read TGTGCCAGCTCGAGCGGAAATCAGCCCCAGCATTTT. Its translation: CASSSGNQPQHF.

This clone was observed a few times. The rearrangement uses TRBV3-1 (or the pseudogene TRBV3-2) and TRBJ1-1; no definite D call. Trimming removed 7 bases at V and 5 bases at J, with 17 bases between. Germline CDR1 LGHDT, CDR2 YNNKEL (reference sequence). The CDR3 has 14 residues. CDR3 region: CASKDAGVRTEAFF. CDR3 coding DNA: TGTGCCAGCAAAGACGCGGGAGTTCGGACTGAAGCTTTCTTT.

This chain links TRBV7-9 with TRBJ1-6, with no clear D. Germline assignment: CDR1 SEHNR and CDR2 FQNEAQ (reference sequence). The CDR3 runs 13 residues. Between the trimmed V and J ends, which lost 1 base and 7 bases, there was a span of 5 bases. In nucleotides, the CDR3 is TGTGCCAGCAGCTTAGTATCGAATTCACCCCTCCACTTT. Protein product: CASSLVSNSPLHF.

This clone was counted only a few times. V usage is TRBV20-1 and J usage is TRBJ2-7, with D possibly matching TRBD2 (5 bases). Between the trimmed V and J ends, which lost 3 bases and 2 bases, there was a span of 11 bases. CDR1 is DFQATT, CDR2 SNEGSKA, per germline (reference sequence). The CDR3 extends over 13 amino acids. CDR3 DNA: TGCAGTGCTAGTAGGACGGGGACCTACGAGCAGTACTTC. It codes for CSASRTGTYEQYF.

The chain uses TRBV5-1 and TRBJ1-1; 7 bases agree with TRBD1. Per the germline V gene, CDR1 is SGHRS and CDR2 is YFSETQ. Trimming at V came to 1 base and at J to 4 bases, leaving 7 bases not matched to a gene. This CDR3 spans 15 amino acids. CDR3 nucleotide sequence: TGCGCCAGCAGCTTGAGGCGACAGGGAGGCACTGAAGCTTTCTTT. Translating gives CASSLRRQGGTEAFF.

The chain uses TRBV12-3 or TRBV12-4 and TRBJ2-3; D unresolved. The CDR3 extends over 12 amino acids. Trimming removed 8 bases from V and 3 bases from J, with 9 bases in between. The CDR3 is CASRGSTDTQYF. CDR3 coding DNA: TGTGCCAGCCGAGGTTCAACAGATACGCAGTATTTT.

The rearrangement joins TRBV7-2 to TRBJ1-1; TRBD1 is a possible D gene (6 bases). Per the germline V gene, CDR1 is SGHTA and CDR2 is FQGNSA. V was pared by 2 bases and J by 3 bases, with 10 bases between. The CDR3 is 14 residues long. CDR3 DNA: TGTGCCAGCAGCTTAAAAGGGGGTGACACTGAAGCTTTCTTT. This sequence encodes CASSLKGGDTEAFF.

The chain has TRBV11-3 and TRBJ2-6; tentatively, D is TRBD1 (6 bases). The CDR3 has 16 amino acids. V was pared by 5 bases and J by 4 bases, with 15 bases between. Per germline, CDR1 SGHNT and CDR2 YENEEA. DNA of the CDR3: TGTGCCAGCAGCCCCACCACAGGGTTGGGGGCCAACGTCCTGACTTTC. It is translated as CASSPTTGLGANVLTF.

The CDR3 sequence: CASRRGSGEQYF. CDR3 coding DNA: TGTGCCAGCAGAAGGGGTTCAGGCGAGCAGTACTTC. The chain couples TRBV6-5 to TRBJ2-7; D is perhaps TRBD1 (5 bases). CDR3 length equals 12 residues. Trimming shortened V by 6 bases and J by 6 bases, and 12 bases separated the two germline ends. Germline CDR1 is MNHEY and CDR2 is SVGAGI.

As DNA, the CDR3 is TGCGCCAGCAGCCAAGAGGGGCCAGATACGCAGTATTTT. Translation gives CASSQEGPDTQYF. This chain uses TRBV4-1 with TRBJ2-3; weak D call: TRBD1 (5 bases). From germline, CDR1 is MGHRA and CDR2 YSYEKL. Trimming pared 0 bases from V and 4 bases from J, leaving 5 bases between. This CDR3 comprises 13 residues.

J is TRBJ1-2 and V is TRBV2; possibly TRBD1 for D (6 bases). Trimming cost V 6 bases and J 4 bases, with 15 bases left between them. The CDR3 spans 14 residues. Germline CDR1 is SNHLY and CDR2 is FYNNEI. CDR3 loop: CASRQRTETYGYTF. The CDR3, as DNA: TGTGCCAGCAGGCAAAGGACAGAGACCTATGGCTACACCTTC.

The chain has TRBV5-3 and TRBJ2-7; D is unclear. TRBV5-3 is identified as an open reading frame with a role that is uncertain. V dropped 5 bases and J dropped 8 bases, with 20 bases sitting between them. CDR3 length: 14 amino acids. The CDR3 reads CARRRGQPRLKQYF. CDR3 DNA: TGTGCCAGAAGACGCGGTCAACCACGCCTTAAGCAGTACTTC.

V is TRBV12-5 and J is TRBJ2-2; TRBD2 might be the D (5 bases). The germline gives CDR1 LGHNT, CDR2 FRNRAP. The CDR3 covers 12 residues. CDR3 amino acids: CATSGNTGELFF. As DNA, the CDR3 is TGTGCCACCTCGGGAAACACCGGGGAGCTGTTTTTT.

In DNA form, the CDR3 reads TGTGCCAGCAGTCCCCTGGGTAGCACCTACAATGAGCAGTTCTTC. Its protein product is CASSPLGSTYNEQFF. The chain carries TRBV6-4 and TRBJ2-1, with D unclear. Germline CDR1 MRHNA, CDR2 SNTAGT. The CDR3 is made up of 15 amino acids. V gave up 5 bases and J gave up 2 bases, with 13 bases separating them.

For the CDR3, the DNA is TGCGCCAGCAGCTTGGCAAGCCGCTCCTACAATGAGCAGTTCTTC. Translating it yields CASSLASRSYNEQFF. The V call is TRBV5-1, the J call TRBJ2-1; D unresolved. CDR3 length: 15 residues. Germline V gives CDR1 SGHRS, CDR2 YFSETQ. V was trimmed by 0 bases and J by 0 bases, leaving 7 bases between them.

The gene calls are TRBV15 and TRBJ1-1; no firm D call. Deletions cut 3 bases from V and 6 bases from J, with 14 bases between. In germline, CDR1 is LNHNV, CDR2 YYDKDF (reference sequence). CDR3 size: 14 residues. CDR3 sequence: CATSSIIGVAEAFF. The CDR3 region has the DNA TGTGCCACCAGCAGTATCATCGGGGTCGCTGAAGCTTTCTTT.

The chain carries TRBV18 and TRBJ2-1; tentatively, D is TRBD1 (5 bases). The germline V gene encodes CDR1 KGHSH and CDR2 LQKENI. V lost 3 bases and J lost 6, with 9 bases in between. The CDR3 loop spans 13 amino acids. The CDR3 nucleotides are TGTGCCAGCTCACCGGTAGGGGCCAATGAGCAGTTCTTC. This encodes CASSPVGANEQFF.

CDR3 region: CASSQDQGGSGRAQYF. The CDR3 nucleotides are TGTGCCAGCAGCCAAGATCAAGGGGGTAGCGGGAGGGCGCAGTATTTT. V usage is TRBV4-2 and J usage is TRBJ2-3, with TRBD2 matching 11 bases. Germline V lookup: CDR1 LGHNA, CDR2 YNFKEQ. J gave up 10 bases and V 0 bases, and 9 bases lay outside the gene matches. This CDR3 contains 16 residues.

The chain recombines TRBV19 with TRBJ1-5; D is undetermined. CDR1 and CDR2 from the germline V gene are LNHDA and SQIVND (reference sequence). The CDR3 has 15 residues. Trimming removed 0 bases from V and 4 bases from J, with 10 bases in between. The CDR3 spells CASSIDFRTNQPQHF. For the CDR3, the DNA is TGTGCCAGTAGTATAGATTTCAGGACTAATCAGCCCCAGCATTTT.

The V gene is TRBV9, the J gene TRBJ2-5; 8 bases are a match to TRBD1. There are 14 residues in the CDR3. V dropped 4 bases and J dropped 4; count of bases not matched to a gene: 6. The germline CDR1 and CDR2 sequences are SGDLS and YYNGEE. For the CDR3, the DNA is TGTGCCAGCAGCCCAAGGACAGGGACAGAGACCCAGTACTTC. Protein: CASSPRTGTETQYF.

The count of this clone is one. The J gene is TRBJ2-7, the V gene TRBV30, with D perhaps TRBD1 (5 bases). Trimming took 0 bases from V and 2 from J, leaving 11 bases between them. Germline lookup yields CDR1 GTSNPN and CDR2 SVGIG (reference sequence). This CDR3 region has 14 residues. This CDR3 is CAWSVHRRTYEQYF. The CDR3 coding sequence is TGTGCCTGGAGTGTACACAGGCGCACCTACGAGCAGTACTTC. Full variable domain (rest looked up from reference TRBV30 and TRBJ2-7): SQTIHQWPATLVQPVGSPLSLECTVEGTSNPNLYWYRQAAGRGLQLLFYSVGIGQISSEVPQNLSASRPQDRQFILSSKKLLLSDSGFYLCAWSVHRRTYEQYFGPGTRLTVT.

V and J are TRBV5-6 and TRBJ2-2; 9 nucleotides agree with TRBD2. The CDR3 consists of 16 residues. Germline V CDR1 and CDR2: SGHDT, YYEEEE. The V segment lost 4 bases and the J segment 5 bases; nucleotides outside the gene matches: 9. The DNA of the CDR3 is TGTGCCAGCAGCCTCAAGGGACTAGCCCTAACCGGGGAGCTGTTTTTT. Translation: CASSLKGLALTGELFF. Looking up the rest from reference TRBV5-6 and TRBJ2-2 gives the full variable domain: DAGVTQSPTHLIKTRGQQVTLRCSPKSGHDTVSWYQQALGQGPQFIFQYYEEEERQRGNFPDRFSGHQFPNYSSELNVNALLLGDSALYLCASSLKGLALTGELFFGEGSRLTVL.